This T cell receptor beta chain is drawn from a study of blood T cell repertoires in COVID-19. Study in general: Sites across the United States, Italy and Spain contributed samples from acute and convalescent COVID-19. In each case, the material was cDNA or gDNA derived from T cells, B-cell-depleted T cells, or PBMCs.

Germline V gene data show CDR1 as SGHTA and CDR2 as FQGNSA. This CDR3 comprises 16 residues. Trimming at V came to 3 bases and at J to 5 bases, leaving 11 bases not matched to a gene. Under the authors' procedure: Estimates of nucleated cell counts were drawn from the amplification of reference gene primers. Clones were sequenced by immunoSEQ multiplex PCR, and TCRdb holds only the in-frame ones, with some missing. That table is the source of V, J and clone size, and D and trimming were worked out from the DNA. The sample yields under 140,000 clones, approximately 85% seen once. Material for sequencing was peripheral blood. The sequence was collected from a woman in her sixties with acute or convalescent COVID-19. This chain uses TRBV7-2 with TRBJ2-7; TRBD1 agrees at 9 bases. The chain's CDR3 is CASSFPGQGRRNEQYF. The CDR3 bases are TGTGCCAGCAGCTTTCCAGGACAGGGGAGAAGGAACGAGCAGTACTTC. The full variable domain, its missing parts supplied by reference TRBV7-2 and TRBJ2-7, is GAGVSQSPSNKVTEKGKDVELRCDPISGHTALYWYRQSLGQGLEFLIYFQGNSAPDKSGLPSDRFSAERTGGSVSTLTIQRTQQEDSAVYLCASSFPGQGRRNEQYFGPGTRLTVT.